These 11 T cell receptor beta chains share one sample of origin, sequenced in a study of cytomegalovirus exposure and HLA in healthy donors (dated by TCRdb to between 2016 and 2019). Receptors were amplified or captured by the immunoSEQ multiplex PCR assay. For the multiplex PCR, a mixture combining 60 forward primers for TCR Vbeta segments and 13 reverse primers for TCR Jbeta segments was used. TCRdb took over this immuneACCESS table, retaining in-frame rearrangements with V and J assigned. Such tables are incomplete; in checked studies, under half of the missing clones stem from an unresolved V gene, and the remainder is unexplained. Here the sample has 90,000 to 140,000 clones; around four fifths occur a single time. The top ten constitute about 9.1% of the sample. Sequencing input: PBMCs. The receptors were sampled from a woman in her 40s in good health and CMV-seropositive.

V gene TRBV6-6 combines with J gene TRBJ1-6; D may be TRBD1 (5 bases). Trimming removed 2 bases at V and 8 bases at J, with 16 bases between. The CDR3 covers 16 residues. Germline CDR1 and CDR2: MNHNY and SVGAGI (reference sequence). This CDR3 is CASSYDPSVGDSPLHF. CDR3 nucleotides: TGTGCCAGCAGTTACGACCCTTCGGTAGGGGATTCACCCCTCCACTTT.

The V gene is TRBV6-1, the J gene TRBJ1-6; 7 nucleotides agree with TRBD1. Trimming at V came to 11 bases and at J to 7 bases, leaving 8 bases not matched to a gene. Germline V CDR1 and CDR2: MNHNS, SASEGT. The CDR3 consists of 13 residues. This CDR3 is CALSGTVNSPLHF. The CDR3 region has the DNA TGTGCCTTATCCGGGACAGTCAATTCACCCCTCCACTTT.

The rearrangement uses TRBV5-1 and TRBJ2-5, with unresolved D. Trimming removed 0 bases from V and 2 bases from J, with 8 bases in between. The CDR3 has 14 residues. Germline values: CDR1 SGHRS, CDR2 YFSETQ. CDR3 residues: CASSLAGQQETQYF. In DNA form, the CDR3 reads TGCGCCAGCAGCTTGGCTGGGCAGCAAGAGACCCAGTACTTC.

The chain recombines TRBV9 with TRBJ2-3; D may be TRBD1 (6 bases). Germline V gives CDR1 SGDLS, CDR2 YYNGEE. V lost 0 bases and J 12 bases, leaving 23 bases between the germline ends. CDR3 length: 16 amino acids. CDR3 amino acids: CASSVVPSRGLFQQYF. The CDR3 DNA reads TGTGCCAGCAGCGTAGTTCCCTCAAGGGGGTTGTTTCAACAGTATTTT.

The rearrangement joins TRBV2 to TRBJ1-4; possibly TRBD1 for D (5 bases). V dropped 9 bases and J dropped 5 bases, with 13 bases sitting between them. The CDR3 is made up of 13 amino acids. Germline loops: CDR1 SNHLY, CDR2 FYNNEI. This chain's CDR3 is CASVQVSNEKLFF. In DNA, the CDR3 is TGTGCCAGTGTACAGGTTTCCAATGAAAAACTGTTTTTT. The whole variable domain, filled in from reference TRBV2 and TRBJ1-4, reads EPEVTQTPSHQVTQMGQEVILRCVPISNHLYFYWYRQILGQKVEFLVSFYNNEISEKSEIFDDQFSVERPDGSNFTLKIRSTKLEDSAMYFCASVQVSNEKLFFGSGTQLSVL.

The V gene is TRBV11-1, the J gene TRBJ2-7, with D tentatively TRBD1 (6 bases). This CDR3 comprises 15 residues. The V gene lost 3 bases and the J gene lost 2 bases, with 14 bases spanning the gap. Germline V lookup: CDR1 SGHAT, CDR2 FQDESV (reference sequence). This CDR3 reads CASSFLLTGTYEQYF. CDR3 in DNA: TGTGCCAGCAGCTTTCTCCTGACAGGTACCTACGAGCAGTACTTC. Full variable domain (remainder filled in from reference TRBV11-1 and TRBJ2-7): EAEVAQSPRYKITEKSQAVAFWCDPISGHATLYWYRQILGQGPELLVQFQDESVVDDSQLPKDRFSAERLKGVDSTLKIQPAELGDSAMYLCASSFLLTGTYEQYFGPGTRLTVT.

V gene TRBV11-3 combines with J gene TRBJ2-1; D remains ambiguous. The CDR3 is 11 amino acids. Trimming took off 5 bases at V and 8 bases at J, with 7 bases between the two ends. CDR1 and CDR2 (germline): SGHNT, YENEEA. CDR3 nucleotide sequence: TGTGCCAGCAGCCATGGCCATGAGCAGTTCTTC. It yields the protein CASSHGHEQFF.

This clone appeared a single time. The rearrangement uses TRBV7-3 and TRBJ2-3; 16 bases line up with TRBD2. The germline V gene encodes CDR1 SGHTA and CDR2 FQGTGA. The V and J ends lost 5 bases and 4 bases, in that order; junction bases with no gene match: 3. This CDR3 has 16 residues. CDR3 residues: CASSLGLAGGPDTQYF. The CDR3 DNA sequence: TGTGCCAGCAGCCTGGGACTAGCGGGGGGGCCAGATACGCAGTATTTT.

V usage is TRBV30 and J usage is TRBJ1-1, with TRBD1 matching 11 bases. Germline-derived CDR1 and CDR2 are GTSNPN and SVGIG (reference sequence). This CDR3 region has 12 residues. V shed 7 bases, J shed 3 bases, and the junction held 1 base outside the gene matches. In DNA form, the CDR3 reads TGTGCCTCGGGACAGGGGGACACTGAAGCTTTCTTT. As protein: CASGQGDTEAFF.

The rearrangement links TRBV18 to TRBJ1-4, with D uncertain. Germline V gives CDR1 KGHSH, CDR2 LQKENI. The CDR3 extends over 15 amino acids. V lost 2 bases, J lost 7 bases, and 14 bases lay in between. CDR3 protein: CASSPEGRRGEKLFF. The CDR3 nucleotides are TGTGCCAGCTCACCAGAGGGAAGACGGGGTGAAAAACTGTTTTTT.

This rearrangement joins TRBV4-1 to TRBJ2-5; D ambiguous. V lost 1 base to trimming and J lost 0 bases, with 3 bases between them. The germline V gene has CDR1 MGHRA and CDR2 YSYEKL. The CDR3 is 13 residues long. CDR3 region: CASSQAYQETQYF. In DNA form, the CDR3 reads TGCGCCAGCAGCCAAGCGTACCAAGAGACCCAGTACTTC.